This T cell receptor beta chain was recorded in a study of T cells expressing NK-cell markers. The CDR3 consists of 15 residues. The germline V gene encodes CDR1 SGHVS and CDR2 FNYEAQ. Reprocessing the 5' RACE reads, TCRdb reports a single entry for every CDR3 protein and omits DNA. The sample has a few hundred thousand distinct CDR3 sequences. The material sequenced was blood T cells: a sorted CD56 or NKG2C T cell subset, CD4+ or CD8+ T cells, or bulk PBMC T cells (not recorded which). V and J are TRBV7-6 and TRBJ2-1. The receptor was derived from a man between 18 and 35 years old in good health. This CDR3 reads CASSFATSGYNEQFF.